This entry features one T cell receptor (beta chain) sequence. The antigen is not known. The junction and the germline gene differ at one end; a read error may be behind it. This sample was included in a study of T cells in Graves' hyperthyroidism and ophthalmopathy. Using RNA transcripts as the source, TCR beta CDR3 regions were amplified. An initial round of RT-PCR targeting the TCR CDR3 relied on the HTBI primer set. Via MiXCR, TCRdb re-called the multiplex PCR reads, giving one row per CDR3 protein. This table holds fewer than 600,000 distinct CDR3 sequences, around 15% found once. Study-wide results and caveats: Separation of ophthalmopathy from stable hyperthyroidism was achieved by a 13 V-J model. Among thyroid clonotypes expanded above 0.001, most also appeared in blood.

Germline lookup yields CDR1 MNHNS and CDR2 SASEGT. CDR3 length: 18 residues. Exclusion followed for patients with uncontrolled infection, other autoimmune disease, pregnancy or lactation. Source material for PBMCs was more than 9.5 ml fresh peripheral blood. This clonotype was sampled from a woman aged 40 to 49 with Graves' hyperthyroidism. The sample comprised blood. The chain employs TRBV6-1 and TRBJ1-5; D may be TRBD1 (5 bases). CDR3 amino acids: CASYKRDSGAYSNQSQHF. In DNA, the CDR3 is TGTGCCAGCTATAAAAGGGACTCGGGCGCATATAGCAATCAGTCCCAGCACTTT.